A few counts support the clone carrying this TCR beta chain. Original processing methods: Quantification of nucleated cells was approximated via reference gene primer amplification. Clones were read by immunoSEQ multiplex PCR, and TCRdb kept only the in-frame ones, dropping some. Clone size and the V and J calls come from that table; the DNA yielded D and trimming. The sample has under 250,000 clones; about 80% are singletons. The sample comes from a study of blood T cell repertoires in COVID-19. About the study: From the United States, Italy and Spain came samples of acute and convalescent COVID-19.

The TCR was taken from a woman in her 40s with acute COVID-19. Material: PBMCs or T cells enriched from blood (not recorded which).

The CDR3 DNA sequence: TGTGCCAGCAGTTGGGGGGGACGCTACGAGCAGTACTTC. As protein: CASSWGGRYEQYF. The V and J genes are TRBV12-3 or TRBV12-4 and TRBJ2-7, with 7 bases aligning to TRBD2. V gave up 4 bases and J gave up 3 bases; unmatched junction bases: 3. This CDR3 is built from 13 residues.